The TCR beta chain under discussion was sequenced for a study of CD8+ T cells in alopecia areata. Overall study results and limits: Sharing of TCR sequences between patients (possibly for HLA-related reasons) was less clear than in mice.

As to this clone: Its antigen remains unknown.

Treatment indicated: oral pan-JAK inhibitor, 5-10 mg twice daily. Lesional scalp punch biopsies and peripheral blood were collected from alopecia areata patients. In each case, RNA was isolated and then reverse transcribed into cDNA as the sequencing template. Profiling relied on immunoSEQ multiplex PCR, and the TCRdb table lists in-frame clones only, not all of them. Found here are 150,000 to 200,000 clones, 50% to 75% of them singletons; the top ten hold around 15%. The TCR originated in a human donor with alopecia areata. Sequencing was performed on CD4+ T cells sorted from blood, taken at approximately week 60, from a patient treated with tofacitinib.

The CDR3 DNA is TGTGCCACCAGCAGTCGTTCTAGCACAGATACGCAGTATTTT. Its protein product is CATSSRSSTDTQYF. This rearrangement joins TRBV15 to TRBJ2-3; D call uncertain. The CDR3 spans 14 residues. The V gene's germline CDR1 is LNHNV and CDR2 YYDKDF (reference sequence). Trimming stripped 3 bases from V and 0 bases from J, with 7 bases between.